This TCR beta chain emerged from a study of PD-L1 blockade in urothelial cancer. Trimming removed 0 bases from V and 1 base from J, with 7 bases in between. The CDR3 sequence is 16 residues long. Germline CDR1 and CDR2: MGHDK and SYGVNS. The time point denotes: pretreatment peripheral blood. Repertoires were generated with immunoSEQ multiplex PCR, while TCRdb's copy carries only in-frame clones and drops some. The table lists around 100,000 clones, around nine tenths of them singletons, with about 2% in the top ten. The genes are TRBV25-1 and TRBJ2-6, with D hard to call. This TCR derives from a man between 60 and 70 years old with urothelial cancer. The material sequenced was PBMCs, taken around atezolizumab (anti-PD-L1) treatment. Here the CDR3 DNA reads TGTGCCAGCAGTGAATACGCCCTATCTGGGGCCAACGTCCTGACTTTC. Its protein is CASSEYALSGANVLTF.